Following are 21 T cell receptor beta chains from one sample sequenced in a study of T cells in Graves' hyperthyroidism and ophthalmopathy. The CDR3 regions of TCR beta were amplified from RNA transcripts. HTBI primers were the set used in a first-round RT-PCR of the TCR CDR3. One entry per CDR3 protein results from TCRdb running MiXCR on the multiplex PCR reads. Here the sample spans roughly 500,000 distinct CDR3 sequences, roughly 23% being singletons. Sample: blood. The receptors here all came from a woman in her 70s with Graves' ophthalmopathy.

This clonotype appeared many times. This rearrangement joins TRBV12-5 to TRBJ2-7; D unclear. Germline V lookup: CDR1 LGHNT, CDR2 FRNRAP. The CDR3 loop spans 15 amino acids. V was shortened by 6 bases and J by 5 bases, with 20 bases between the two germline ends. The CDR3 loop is CASGPPSIPLDEQYF. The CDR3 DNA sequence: TGTGCTAGTGGCCCCCCGAGCATACCTTTGGACGAGCAGTACTTC.

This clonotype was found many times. This chain's CDR3 is CAIKSPTSTDTQYF. The CDR3 DNA reads TGTGCCATCAAGAGCCCTACTAGCACAGATACGCAGTATTTT. J is TRBJ2-3 and V is TRBV10-3; D ambiguous. V was pared by 7 bases and J by 0 bases, with 11 bases between. The V gene's germline CDR1 is ENHRY and CDR2 SYGVKD. The CDR3 runs 14 residues.

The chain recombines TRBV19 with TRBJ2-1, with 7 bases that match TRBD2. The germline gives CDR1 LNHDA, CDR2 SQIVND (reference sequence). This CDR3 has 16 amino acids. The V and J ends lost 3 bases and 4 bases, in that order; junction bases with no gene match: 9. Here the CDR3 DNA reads TGTGCCAGTAGTATCCTTAAGGGAGGGGCTTACAATGAGCAGTTCTTC. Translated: CASSILKGGAYNEQFF. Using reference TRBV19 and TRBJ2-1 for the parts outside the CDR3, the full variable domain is DGGITQSPKYLFRKEGQNVTLSCEQNLNHDAMYWYRQDPGQGLRLIYYSQIVNDFQKGDIAEGYSVSREKKESFPLTVTSAQKNPTAFYLCASSILKGGAYNEQFFGPGTRLTVL.

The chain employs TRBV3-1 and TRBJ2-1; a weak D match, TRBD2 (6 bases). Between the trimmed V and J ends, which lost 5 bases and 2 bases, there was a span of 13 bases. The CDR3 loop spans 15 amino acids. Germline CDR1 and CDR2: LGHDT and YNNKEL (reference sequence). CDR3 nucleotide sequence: TGTGCCAGCAGCTACCGGGACTTGACCTACAATGAGCAGTTCTTC. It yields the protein CASSYRDLTYNEQFF.

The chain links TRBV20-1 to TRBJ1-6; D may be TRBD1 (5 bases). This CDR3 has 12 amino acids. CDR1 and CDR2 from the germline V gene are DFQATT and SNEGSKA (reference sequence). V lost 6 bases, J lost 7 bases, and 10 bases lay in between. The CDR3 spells CSAQDRNSPLHF. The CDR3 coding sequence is TGCAGTGCCCAAGACAGAAATTCACCCCTCCACTTT.

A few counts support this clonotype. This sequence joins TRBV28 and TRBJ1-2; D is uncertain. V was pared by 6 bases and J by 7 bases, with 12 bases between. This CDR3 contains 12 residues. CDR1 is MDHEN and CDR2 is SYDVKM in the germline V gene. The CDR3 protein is CASRVRRSGYTF. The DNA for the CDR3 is TGTGCCAGCAGGGTAAGAAGGAGTGGCTACACCTTC.

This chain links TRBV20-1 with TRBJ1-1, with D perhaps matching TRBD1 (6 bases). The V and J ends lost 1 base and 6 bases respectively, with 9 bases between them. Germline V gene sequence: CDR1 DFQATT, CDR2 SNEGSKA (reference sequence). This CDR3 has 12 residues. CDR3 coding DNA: TGCAGTGCTAGAGCAGGGGTCCCTGAAGCTTTCTTT. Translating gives CSARAGVPEAFF.

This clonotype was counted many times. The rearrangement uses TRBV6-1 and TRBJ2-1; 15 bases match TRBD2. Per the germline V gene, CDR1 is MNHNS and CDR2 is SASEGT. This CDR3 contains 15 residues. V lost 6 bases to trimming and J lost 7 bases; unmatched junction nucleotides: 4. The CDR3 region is CASRPGTSGRNEQFF. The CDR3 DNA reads TGTGCCAGCAGACCCGGGACTAGCGGGAGGAATGAGCAGTTCTTC.

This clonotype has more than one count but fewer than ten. The chain's CDR3 is CASSWGLYEQYF. The CDR3 DNA follows: TGTGCCAGCTCATGGGGCCTCTACGAGCAGTACTTC. The rearrangement joins TRBV28 to TRBJ2-7; D is possibly TRBD1 (5 bases). This CDR3 spans 12 amino acids. The V gene lost 8 bases and the J gene lost 3 bases, with 11 bases spanning the gap. CDR1 is MDHEN and CDR2 is SYDVKM in the germline V gene.

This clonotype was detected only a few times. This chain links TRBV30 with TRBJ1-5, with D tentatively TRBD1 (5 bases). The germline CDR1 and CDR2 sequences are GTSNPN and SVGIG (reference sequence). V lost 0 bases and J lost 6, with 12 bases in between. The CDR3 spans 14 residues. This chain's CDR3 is CAWSVGGWGQPQHF. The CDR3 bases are TGTGCCTGGAGTGTCGGGGGGTGGGGTCAGCCCCAGCATTTT.

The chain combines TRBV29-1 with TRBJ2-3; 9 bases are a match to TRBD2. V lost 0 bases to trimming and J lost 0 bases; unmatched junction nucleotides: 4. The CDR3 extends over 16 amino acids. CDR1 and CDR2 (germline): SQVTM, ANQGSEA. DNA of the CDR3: TGCAGCGTTGAAGATAAAAGCGGGAGGAGCACAGATACGCAGTATTTT. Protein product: CSVEDKSGRSTDTQYF.

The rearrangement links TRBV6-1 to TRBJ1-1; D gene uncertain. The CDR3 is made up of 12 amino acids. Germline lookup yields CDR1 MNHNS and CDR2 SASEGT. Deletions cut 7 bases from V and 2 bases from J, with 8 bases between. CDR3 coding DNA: TGTGCCAGCAAAACACTAAACACTGAAGCTTTCTTT. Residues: CASKTLNTEAFF.

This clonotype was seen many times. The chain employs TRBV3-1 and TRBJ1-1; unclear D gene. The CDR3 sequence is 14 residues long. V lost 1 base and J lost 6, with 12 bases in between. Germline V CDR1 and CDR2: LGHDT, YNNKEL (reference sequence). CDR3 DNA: TGTGCCAGCAGCCAAGTCGAACATTGGGCTGAAGCTTTCTTT. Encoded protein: CASSQVEHWAEAFF.

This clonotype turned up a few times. The chain's CDR3 is CASSQDLRNSPLHF. The CDR3 DNA follows: TGTGCCAGCAGCCAAGATCTTCGGAATTCACCCCTCCACTTT. The J gene is TRBJ1-6, the V gene TRBV3-1; D is undetermined. Per the germline V gene, CDR1 is LGHDT and CDR2 is YNNKEL (reference sequence). V dropped 0 bases and J dropped 7 bases, with 7 bases sitting between them. This CDR3 has 14 amino acids.

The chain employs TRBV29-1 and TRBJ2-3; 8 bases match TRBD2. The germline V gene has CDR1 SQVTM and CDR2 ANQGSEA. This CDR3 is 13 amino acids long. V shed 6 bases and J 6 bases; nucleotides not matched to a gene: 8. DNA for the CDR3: TGCAGCGTCTCTCGCGGGAGGCTGGATACGCAGTATTTT. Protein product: CSVSRGRLDTQYF.

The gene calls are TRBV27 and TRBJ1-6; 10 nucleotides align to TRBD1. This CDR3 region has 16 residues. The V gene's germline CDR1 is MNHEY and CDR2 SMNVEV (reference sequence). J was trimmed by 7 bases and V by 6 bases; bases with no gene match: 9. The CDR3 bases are TGTGCCAGCAGCCGCTGGACAGGGGGACAAAATTCACCCCTCCACTTT. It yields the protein CASSRWTGGQNSPLHF.

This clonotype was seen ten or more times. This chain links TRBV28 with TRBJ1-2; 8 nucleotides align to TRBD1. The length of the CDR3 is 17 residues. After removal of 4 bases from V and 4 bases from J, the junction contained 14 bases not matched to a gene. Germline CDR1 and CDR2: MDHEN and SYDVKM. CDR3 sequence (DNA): TGTGCCAGCAGTTCCCCCCGAGGGGACAGGAGGATCTATGGCTACACCTTC. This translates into CASSSPRGDRRIYGYTF.

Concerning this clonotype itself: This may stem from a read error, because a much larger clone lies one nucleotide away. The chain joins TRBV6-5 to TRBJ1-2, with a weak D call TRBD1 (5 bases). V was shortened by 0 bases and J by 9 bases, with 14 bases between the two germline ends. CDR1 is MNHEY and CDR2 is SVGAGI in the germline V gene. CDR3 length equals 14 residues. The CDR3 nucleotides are TGTGCCAGCAGTTACTCTCAGGGTATCCGTAGCTACACCTTC. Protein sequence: CASSYSQGIRSYTF.

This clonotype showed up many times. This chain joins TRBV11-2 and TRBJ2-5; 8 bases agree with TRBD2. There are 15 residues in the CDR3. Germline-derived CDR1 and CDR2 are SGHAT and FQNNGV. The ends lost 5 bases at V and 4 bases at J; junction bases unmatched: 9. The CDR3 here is CASSPDGLARETQYF. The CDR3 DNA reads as TGTGCCAGCAGCCCCGATGGACTAGCTCGAGAGACCCAGTACTTC. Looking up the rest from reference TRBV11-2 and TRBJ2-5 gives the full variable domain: EAGVAQSPRYKIIEKRQSVAFWCNPISGHATLYWYQQILGQGPKLLIQFQNNGVVDDSQLPKDRFSAERLKGVDSTLKIQPAKLEDSAVYLCASSPDGLARETQYFGPGTRLLVL.

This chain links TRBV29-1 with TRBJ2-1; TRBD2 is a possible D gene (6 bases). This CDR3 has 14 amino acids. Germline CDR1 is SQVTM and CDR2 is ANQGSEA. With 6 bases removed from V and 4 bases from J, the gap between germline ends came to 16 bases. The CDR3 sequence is CSVLSRGTYNEQFF. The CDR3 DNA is TGCAGCGTCCTCAGTCGGGGGACTTACAATGAGCAGTTCTTC.

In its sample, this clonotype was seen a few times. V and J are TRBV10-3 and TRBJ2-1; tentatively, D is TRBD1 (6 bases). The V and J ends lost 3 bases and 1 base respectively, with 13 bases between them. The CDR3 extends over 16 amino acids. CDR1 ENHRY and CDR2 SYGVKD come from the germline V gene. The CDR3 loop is CAISDATGSSYNEQFF. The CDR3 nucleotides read TGTGCCATCAGTGATGCGACAGGCTCTTCCTACAATGAGCAGTTCTTC.